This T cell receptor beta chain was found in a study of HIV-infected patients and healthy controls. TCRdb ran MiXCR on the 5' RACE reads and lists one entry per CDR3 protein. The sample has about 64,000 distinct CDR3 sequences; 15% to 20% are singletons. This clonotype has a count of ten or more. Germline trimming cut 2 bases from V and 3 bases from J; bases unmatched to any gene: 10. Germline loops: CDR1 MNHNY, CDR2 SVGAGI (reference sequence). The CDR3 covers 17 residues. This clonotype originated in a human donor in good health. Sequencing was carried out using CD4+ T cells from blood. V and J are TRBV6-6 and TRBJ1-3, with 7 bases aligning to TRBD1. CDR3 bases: TGTGCCAGCAGTTACCTACCTGGCAGGGGGAATGGAAACACCATATATTTT. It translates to CASSYLPGRGNGNTIYF.